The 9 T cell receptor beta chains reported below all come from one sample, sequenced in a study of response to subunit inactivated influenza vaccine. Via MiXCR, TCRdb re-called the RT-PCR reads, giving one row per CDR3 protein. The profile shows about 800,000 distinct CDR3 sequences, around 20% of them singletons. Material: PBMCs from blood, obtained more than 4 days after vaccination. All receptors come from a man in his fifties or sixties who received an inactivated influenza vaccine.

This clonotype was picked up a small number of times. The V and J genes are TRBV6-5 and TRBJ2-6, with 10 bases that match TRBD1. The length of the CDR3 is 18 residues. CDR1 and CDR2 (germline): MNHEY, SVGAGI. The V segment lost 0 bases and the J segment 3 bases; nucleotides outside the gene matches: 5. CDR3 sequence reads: CASSYSGQGIYGANVLTF. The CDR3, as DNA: TGTGCCAGCAGTTACTCGGGACAGGGGATTTATGGGGCCAACGTCCTGACTTTC.

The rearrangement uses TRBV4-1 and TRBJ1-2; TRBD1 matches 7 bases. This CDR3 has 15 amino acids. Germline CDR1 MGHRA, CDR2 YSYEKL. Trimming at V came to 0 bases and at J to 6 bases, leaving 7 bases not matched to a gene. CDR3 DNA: TGCGCCAGCAGCCAAGATGGGACAGCCTTCGATGGCTACACCTTC. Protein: CASSQDGTAFDGYTF.

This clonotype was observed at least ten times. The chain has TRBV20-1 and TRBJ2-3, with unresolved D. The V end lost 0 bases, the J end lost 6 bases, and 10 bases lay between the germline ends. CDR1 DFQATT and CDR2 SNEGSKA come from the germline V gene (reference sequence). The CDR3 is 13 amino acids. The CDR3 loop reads CSARDYRADTQYF. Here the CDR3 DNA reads TGCAGTGCTAGAGATTACCGAGCGGATACGCAGTATTTT.

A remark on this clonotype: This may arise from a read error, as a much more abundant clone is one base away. The DNA for the CDR3 is TGTGCCGGCAGCTTGCCAGATCCCTACGAGCAGTACTTC. This encodes CAGSLPDPYEQYF. The chain uses TRBV5-5 and TRBJ2-7; D is unclear. This CDR3 has 13 residues. Germline CDR1 SGHKS, CDR2 YYEKEE (reference sequence).

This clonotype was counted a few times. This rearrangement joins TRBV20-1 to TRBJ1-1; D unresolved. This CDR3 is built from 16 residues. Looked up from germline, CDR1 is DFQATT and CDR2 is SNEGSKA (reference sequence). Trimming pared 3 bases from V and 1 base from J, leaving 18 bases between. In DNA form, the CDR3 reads TGCAGTGCTAGCCCCCGTGACCATTTTAGGAACACTGAAGCTTTCTTT. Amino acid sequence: CSASPRDHFRNTEAFF.

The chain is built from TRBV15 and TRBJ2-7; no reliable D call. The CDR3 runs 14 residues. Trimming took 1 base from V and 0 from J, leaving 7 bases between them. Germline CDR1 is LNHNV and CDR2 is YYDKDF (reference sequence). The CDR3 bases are TGTGCCACCAGCAGAGTGAGAAGCTCCTACGAGCAGTACTTC. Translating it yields CATSRVRSSYEQYF. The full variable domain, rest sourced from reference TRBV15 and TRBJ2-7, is DAMVIQNPRYQVTQFGKPVTLSCSQTLNHNVMYWYQQKSSQAPKLLFHYYDKDFNNEADTPDNFQSRRPNTSFCFLDIRSPGLGDTAMYLCATSRVRSSYEQYFGPGTRLTVT.

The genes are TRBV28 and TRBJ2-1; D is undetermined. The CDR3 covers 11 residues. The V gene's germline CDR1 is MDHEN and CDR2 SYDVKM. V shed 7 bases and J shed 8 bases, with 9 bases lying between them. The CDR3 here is CASTTWDEQFF. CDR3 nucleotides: TGTGCCAGCACAACGTGGGATGAGCAGTTCTTC.

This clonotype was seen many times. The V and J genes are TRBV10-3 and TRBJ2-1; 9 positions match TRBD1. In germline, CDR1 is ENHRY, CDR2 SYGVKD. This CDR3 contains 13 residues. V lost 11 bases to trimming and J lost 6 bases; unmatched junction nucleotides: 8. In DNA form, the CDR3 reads TGTGCCTACCAGGGGACAGGGATCAATGAGCAGTTCTTC. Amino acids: CAYQGTGINEQFF.

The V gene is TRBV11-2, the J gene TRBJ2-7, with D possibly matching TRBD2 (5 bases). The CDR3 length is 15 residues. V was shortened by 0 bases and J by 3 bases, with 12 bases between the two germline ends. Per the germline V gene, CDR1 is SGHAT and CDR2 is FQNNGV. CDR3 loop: CASSLDRGTSYEQYF. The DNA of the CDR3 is TGTGCCAGCAGCTTAGATCGGGGAACGAGCTACGAGCAGTACTTC. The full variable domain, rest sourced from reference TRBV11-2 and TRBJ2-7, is EAGVAQSPRYKIIEKRQSVAFWCNPISGHATLYWYQQILGQGPKLLIQFQNNGVVDDSQLPKDRFSAERLKGVDSTLKIQPAKLEDSAVYLCASSLDRGTSYEQYFGPGTRLTVT.